Reported below is one TCR beta chain. What it recognizes is unknown. This entry comes from a study of identical twins. Template switching (which added a universal primer site) was used, and cDNA carried unique molecular identifiers. From the 5' RACE reads, TCRdb called clonotypes with MiXCR, one entry per CDR3 protein. This repertoire shows around 1.7 million distinct CDR3 sequences, around a third found once; its top ten account for about 0.27%. CDR1 and CDR2 (germline): SGHAT, FQNNGV. Trimming removed 5 bases at V and 5 bases at J, with 11 bases between. The CDR3 runs to 13 residues. Whole-study results and caveats: Cord blood's abundant beta clonotypes had fewer insertions, unlike memory repertoires. Models predicted less out-of-frame TCR alpha sharing in monozygotic twins than was found.

Healthy Caucasian donors formed the entire cohort. The origin of this receptor is a newborn girl in good health. The chain has TRBV11-2 and TRBJ2-3; no firm D call. Input material: cord blood. CDR3 sequence reads: CASSPRRVDTQYF. CDR3 nucleotide sequence: TGTGCCAGCAGCCCACGTAGGGTAGATACGCAGTATTTT.